The entry below describes one TCR beta chain. V lost 5 bases, J lost 4 bases, and 8 bases stayed unmatched. Germline CDR1 MNHNY, CDR2 SVGAGI (reference sequence). The CDR3 consists of 15 residues. This entry comes from a study of blood T cell repertoires in COVID-19. Study details: PBMCs, B-cell-depleted T cells, or T cells provided the cDNA or gDNA that made up the material.

Enrolment of Seattle patients took place during active infection, and they were followed longitudinally. The authors' processing: Counts of nucleated cells, estimated from reference gene primer amplification, were obtained. TCRdb's copy holds only in-frame clones and misses some; the assay was immunoSEQ multiplex PCR. The V and J calls and clone size were taken over from that table, and D and trimming were inferred from the DNA. This table has about 150,000 clones, roughly nine tenths appearing once. This TCR derives from a human donor with COVID-19, enrolled during active disease. The donor label of this sample is uncertain. The chain carries TRBV6-6 and TRBJ2-3, with 8 bases aligning to TRBD2. Sequenced input: peripheral blood. The CDR3 nucleotides are TGTGCCAGCAGTCCGGGACTAGGGGCGTCAGATACGCAGTATTTT. Translation: CASSPGLGASDTQYF.